This TCR beta chain emerged from a study of response to subunit inactivated influenza vaccine. General study findings and limits: T cells newly recruited by each seasonal influenza vaccination are few, the authors suggested.

TCRdb independently ran MiXCR on the RT-PCR reads; one entry per CDR3 protein. The profile shows 500,000 or so distinct CDR3 sequences, approximately 17% of them singletons. Remarks on this clonotype: What it binds is not known.

The CDR3 extends over 17 amino acids. V was shortened by 1 base and J by 1 base, with 14 bases between the two germline ends. CDR1 is SGHKS and CDR2 is YYEKEE in the germline V gene (reference sequence). This clonotype originated in a man between 50 and 69 years old who received an inactivated influenza vaccine. This chain uses TRBV5-5 with TRBJ2-2, with TRBD1 as a possible D gene (5 bases). Sample: CD4+ T cells sorted from PBMCs, taken around 25 months after vaccination. The DNA for the CDR3 is TGTGCCAGCAGCTTGAGGTTTGCAGGGCAGAACACCGGGGAGCTGTTTTTT. It yields the protein CASSLRFAGQNTGELFF.